This T cell receptor beta chain was obtained from a study of control samples from healthy donors and cancer patients. This clone was seen more than once but under ten times. Trimming removed 4 bases from V and 1 base from J, with 13 bases in between. Germline V CDR1 and CDR2: MNHEY, SVGAGI. The CDR3 consists of 15 residues. The assay was immunoSEQ multiplex PCR, and TCRdb's table has in-frame clones only and misses some. The sample gives about 75,000 clones, roughly 94% of which show up once; approximately 5.7% is in the top ten. This receptor was taken from a woman aged 40 to 50 in good health. The chain combines TRBV6-5 with TRBJ1-1; D perhaps matches TRBD1 (5 bases). What was sequenced was blood. CDR3 protein: CASSWGITPNTEAFF. CDR3 coding DNA: TGTGCCAGCAGTTGGGGGATCACACCGAACACTGAAGCTTTCTTT.